The TCR beta chain under discussion was sequenced for a study of T cells in Graves' hyperthyroidism and ophthalmopathy. When ophthalmopathy did not progress within 18 months, Graves' hyperthyroidism was considered stable. Amplification of TCR beta CDR3 regions was performed using RNA transcripts as template. HTBI primers were used for first-round RT-PCR of the TCR CDR3. TCRdb reanalysed the multiplex PCR reads using MiXCR and keeps one entry per CDR3 protein. The table has approximately 700,000 distinct CDR3 sequences, about 17% seen once. Material: blood. This sequence originates from a man aged 18 to 35 with Graves' hyperthyroidism.

The CDR3 region is CASSPGQGHEWDSYNEQFF. Written as DNA, the CDR3 is TGTGCCAGCAGCCCGGGACAGGGGCACGAGTGGGACTCCTACAATGAGCAGTTCTTC. The chain uses TRBV6-2 or TRBV6-3 and TRBJ2-1, with TRBD1 matching 10 bases. Germline V gene sequence: CDR1 MNHEY, CDR2 SVGEGT. This CDR3 comprises 19 residues. The V gene end was trimmed by 6 bases and the J gene end by 0 bases; junction bases not matched to a gene: 14.